This passage covers 25 T cell receptor beta chains from one sample sequenced in a study of HIV-infected patients and healthy controls. Alpha and beta constant-region primers primed reverse transcription of about 470 ng RNA. Each of the alpha and beta chains got its own library through chain-specific third strand synthesis with indices. From the 5' RACE reads, TCRdb called clonotypes with MiXCR, one entry per CDR3 protein. The sample holds several thousand distinct CDR3 sequences, roughly 8.7% seen once. Roughly three months, about 14 weeks, into antiretroviral therapy, follow-up blood was collected. The repertoire came from unfractionated whole blood and reflected all unsorted peripheral T cells. Specimen: blood, collected during antiretroviral therapy. The receptors here all came from an adult with HIV infection.

This clonotype rates as medium-sized (0.01 to 0.1%). The chain combines TRBV4-1 with TRBJ1-1; no firm D call. V was shortened by 1 base and J by 1 base, with 7 bases between the two germline ends. This CDR3 is built from 14 residues. In germline, CDR1 is MGHRA, CDR2 YSYEKL. Here the CDR3 reads CASSQVEGNTEAFF. CDR3 sequence (DNA): TGCGCCAGCAGCCAAGTGGAGGGGAACACTGAAGCTTTCTTT.

In its sample, this clonotype was seen many times. The V call is TRBV29-1, the J call TRBJ2-2; tentative D call: TRBD1 (5 bases). CDR1 is SQVTM, CDR2 ANQGSEA, per germline. Trimming removed 1 base from V and 2 bases from J, with 11 bases in between. The CDR3 contains 15 residues. The CDR3 loop reads CSVEGQGLNTGELFF. As DNA, the CDR3 is TGCAGCGTTGAAGGTCAGGGCCTAAACACCGGGGAGCTGTTTTTT.

This clonotype was recorded at least ten times. The chain combines TRBV12-3 or TRBV12-4 with TRBJ1-2; D call uncertain. The germline V and J ends were trimmed by 3 bases and 5 bases, with 4 bases remaining between them. The CDR3 covers 11 residues. This chain's CDR3 is CASSLRYGYTF. The CDR3 region has the DNA TGTGCCAGCAGTTTGCGGTATGGCTACACCTTC.

This clonotype counts as large. V gene TRBV12-3 or TRBV12-4 combines with J gene TRBJ2-1; D may be TRBD1 (5 bases). The CDR3 is made up of 13 amino acids. V was shortened by 8 bases and J by 7 bases, with 15 bases between the two germline ends. The CDR3 reads CASSGNPTNEQFF. In DNA form, the CDR3 reads TGTGCCAGCTCAGGGAACCCCACGAATGAGCAGTTCTTC.

This clonotype was seen a single time. The junction differs from germline at one of its ends, possibly a read error. V usage is TRBV5-8 and J usage is TRBJ2-1; D remains ambiguous. Germline CDR1 SGHTS, CDR2 YDEGEE. The CDR3 consists of 13 residues. CDR3 coding DNA: TGTGCCAGCAACTTGGCGGTTTCTAATGAGCAGTTCTTC. The encoded protein is CASNLAVSNEQFF.

The chain links TRBV7-9 to TRBJ2-3; D might be TRBD2 (5 bases). V was shortened by 5 bases and J by 4 bases, with 22 bases between the two germline ends. The CDR3 is 17 amino acids. Germline V gives CDR1 SEHNR, CDR2 FQNEAQ (reference sequence). CDR3 nucleotides: TGTGCCAGCAGCCCAAAGGGTTTGACCCCCGGGGCAGATACGCAGTATTTT. It is translated as CASSPKGLTPGADTQYF.

This clonotype was detected only a few times. The genes are TRBV7-2 and TRBJ1-5; D gene uncertain. The CDR3 is 16 residues long. CDR1 and CDR2 from the germline V gene are SGHTA and FQGNSA. The V and J ends lost 6 bases and 4 bases respectively, with 19 bases between them. In DNA form, the CDR3 reads TGTGCCAGCAGTCCCTGGGGTGGGTGGGAAAATCAGCCCCAGCATTTT. Translation: CASSPWGGWENQPQHF.

This clonotype is medium-sized (0.01 to 0.1%). V is TRBV4-1 and J is TRBJ2-1; weak D call: TRBD2 (5 bases). This CDR3 has 17 residues. Germline values: CDR1 MGHRA, CDR2 YSYEKL. V lost 3 bases and J lost 0, with 15 bases in between. In DNA form, the CDR3 reads TGCGCCAGCAGCCACCTAAGCGGAGAGATCTCCTACAATGAGCAGTTCTTC. It translates to CASSHLSGEISYNEQFF.

This chain uses TRBV5-6 with TRBJ2-7; D remains ambiguous. The germline gives CDR1 SGHDT, CDR2 YYEEEE. CDR3 length equals 14 residues. The V gene lost 3 bases and the J gene lost 3 bases, with 13 bases spanning the gap. The CDR3 region is CASSSPAVYYEQYF. CDR3 DNA: TGTGCCAGCAGCTCCCCTGCGGTTTACTACGAGCAGTACTTC.

The rearrangement joins TRBV7-2 to TRBJ1-6; 9 bases match TRBD1. Germline values: CDR1 SGHTA, CDR2 FQGNSA. The trim removed 0 bases at V and 9 bases at J, leaving 9 bases unmatched. The CDR3 length is 17 residues. CDR3 in amino acids: CASSLAAGTGQSSPLHF. CDR3 DNA sequence: TGTGCCAGCAGCTTAGCCGCCGGGACAGGGCAAAGTTCACCCCTCCACTTT. The whole variable domain, filled in from reference TRBV7-2 and TRBJ1-6, reads GAGVSQSPSNKVTEKGKDVELRCDPISGHTALYWYRQSLGQGLEFLIYFQGNSAPDKSGLPSDRFSAERTGGSVSTLTIQRTQQEDSAVYLCASSLAAGTGQSSPLHFGNGTRLTVT.

By sample fraction, this clonotype is medium-sized. A junction boundary mismatches the germline segment, possibly from a read error. This chain connects TRBV14 to TRBJ2-7, with 9 positions matching TRBD1. Germline V lookup: CDR1 SGHDN, CDR2 FVKESK. CDR3 size: 14 residues. For the CDR3, the DNA is TGTGCCAGCAGTCAAGGGACAGGGAGACACGAGCAGTACTTC. This gives the protein CASSQGTGRHEQYF. The full variable domain, rest sourced from reference TRBV14 and TRBJ2-7, is EAGVTQFPSHSVIEKGQTVTLRCDPISGHDNLYWYRRVMGKEIKFLLHFVKESKQDESGMPNNRFLAERTGGTYSTLKVQPAELEDSGVYFCASSQGTGRHEQYFGPGTRLTVT.

This clonotype is classed as medium-sized. In DNA, the CDR3 is TGTGCCAGCAGCCCCGGGACGGCTGCTAACTATGGCTACACCTTC. Its translation: CASSPGTAANYGYTF. V and J are TRBV9 and TRBJ1-2; the D gene is possibly TRBD1 (5 bases). Trimming took off 4 bases at V and 0 bases at J, with 13 bases between the two ends. The CDR3 has 15 residues. Germline V CDR1 and CDR2: SGDLS, YYNGEE.

This clonotype is labeled medium-sized (0.01 to 0.1%). J is TRBJ2-5 and V is TRBV11-2, with 7 positions matching TRBD2. The junction had 8 bases not matched to a gene; V was cut back by 5 bases and J by 2 bases. The CDR3 has 15 amino acids. Germline loops: CDR1 SGHAT, CDR2 FQNNGV. CDR3 sequence (DNA): TGTGCCAGCAGCCCGAGGGCTAGCGGACAAGAGACCCAGTACTTC. This gives the protein CASSPRASGQETQYF.

This clonotype is classed as medium-sized. The chain links TRBV20-1 to TRBJ1-2; D call uncertain. V lost 4 bases and J 4 bases, leaving 13 bases between the germline ends. The germline V gene has CDR1 DFQATT and CDR2 SNEGSKA (reference sequence). The CDR3 length is 13 residues. The CDR3 reads CSAIPTGTYGYTF. CDR3 nucleotide sequence: TGCAGTGCTATACCGACGGGTACCTATGGCTACACCTTC.

The sample holds many counts of this clonotype. The rearrangement joins TRBV14 to TRBJ1-4; 8 nucleotides align to TRBD1. The ends lost 1 base at V and 10 bases at J; junction bases unmatched: 8. CDR3 length equals 15 residues. Germline CDR1 is SGHDN and CDR2 is FVKESK. This CDR3 is CASSQARQGIGKLFF. CDR3 sequence (DNA): TGTGCCAGCAGCCAAGCTCGACAGGGGATAGGAAAACTGTTTTTT.

This clonotype was detected ten times or more. The V and J genes are TRBV15 and TRBJ2-5; 7 nucleotides agree with TRBD2. CDR1 is LNHNV and CDR2 is YYDKDF in the germline V gene (reference sequence). The CDR3 totals 14 residues. V shed 6 bases, J shed 4 bases, and the junction held 8 bases outside the gene matches. Here the CDR3 reads CATRPGLDLETQYF. The CDR3 DNA reads TGTGCCACCAGACCCGGACTAGACCTAGAGACCCAGTACTTC.

This clonotype was observed a handful of times. The rearrangement joins TRBV4-1 to TRBJ1-2; D not resolved. Germline V lookup: CDR1 MGHRA, CDR2 YSYEKL. The CDR3 is made up of 12 amino acids. Trimming took off 6 bases at V and 8 bases at J, with 13 bases between the two ends. The DNA for the CDR3 is TGCGCCAGCAGACTACCACCGGACGGCTACACCTTC. Protein: CASRLPPDGYTF.

The chain combines TRBV7-2 with TRBJ2-3, with D unresolved. The V gene lost 3 bases and the J gene lost 4 bases, with 11 bases spanning the gap. CDR1 is SGHTA, CDR2 FQGNSA, per germline. The CDR3 is 14 residues long. CDR3 residues: CASSFSTSSDTQYF. The CDR3 DNA reads TGTGCCAGCAGCTTCTCGACTTCATCAGATACGCAGTATTTT. The whole variable domain, remainder taken from reference TRBV7-2 and TRBJ2-3, is GAGVSQSPSNKVTEKGKDVELRCDPISGHTALYWYRQSLGQGLEFLIYFQGNSAPDKSGLPSDRFSAERTGGSVSTLTIQRTQQEDSAVYLCASSFSTSSDTQYFGPGTRLTVL.

In its sample, this clonotype is medium-sized. The V and J genes are TRBV28 and TRBJ2-3; 11 nucleotides agree with TRBD1. This CDR3 has 18 residues. V lost 5 bases, J lost 0 bases, and 10 bases stayed unmatched. Germline V lookup: CDR1 MDHEN, CDR2 SYDVKM. CDR3: CASSLLHGQGASTDTQYF. The CDR3 nucleotides are TGTGCCAGCAGTCTTCTTCACGGACAGGGGGCAAGCACAGATACGCAGTATTTT.

In its sample, this clonotype ranks as medium-sized. The chain combines TRBV12-3 or TRBV12-4 with TRBJ1-2; 7 positions match TRBD1. This CDR3 spans 15 amino acids. V was clipped by 6 bases and J by 2 bases; unmatched bases: 9. DNA for the CDR3: TGTGCCAGCAGGGCGGGACAGACTATAAACTATGGCTACACCTTC. Its protein is CASRAGQTINYGYTF.

This clonotype has more than one count but fewer than ten. V gene TRBV28 combines with J gene TRBJ2-3; TRBD1 is a possible D gene (5 bases). Per germline, CDR1 MDHEN and CDR2 SYDVKM. This CDR3 has 13 residues. Trimming removed 2 bases from V and 6 bases from J, with 9 bases in between. The CDR3 coding sequence is TGTGCCAGCAGTTTAACGACAGTGGATACGCAGTATTTT. It codes for CASSLTTVDTQYF. Filled out from reference TRBV28 and TRBJ2-3, the complete variable domain reads DVKVTQSSRYLVKRTGEKVFLECVQDMDHENMFWYRQDPGLGLRLIYFSYDVKMKEKGDIPEGYSVSREKKERFSLILESASTNQTSMYLCASSLTTVDTQYFGPGTRLTVL.

By share, this clonotype counts as medium-sized. This chain uses TRBV10-3 with TRBJ2-3; 8 nucleotides agree with TRBD2. CDR1 and CDR2 (germline): ENHRY, SYGVKD. The trim removed 4 bases at V and 4 bases at J, leaving 13 bases unmatched. The CDR3 is 17 residues long. The CDR3 spells CAISVTRQRGSSDTQYF. In DNA form, the CDR3 reads TGTGCCATCAGTGTTACCAGGCAGCGGGGGTCCTCAGATACGCAGTATTTT.

This clonotype was recorded a few times. V gene TRBV20-1 combines with J gene TRBJ2-2; 9 nucleotides match TRBD2. Per germline, CDR1 DFQATT and CDR2 SNEGSKA (reference sequence). The CDR3 is 16 amino acids. Trimming took 3 bases from V and 5 from J; bases not matched to a gene: 10. The CDR3 nucleotides read TGCAGTGCTAGGCGGCTAGCGGGATCGGGGACCGGGGAGCTGTTTTTT. It is translated as CSARRLAGSGTGELFF.

Sample share makes this clonotype medium-sized. V gene TRBV24-1 combines with J gene TRBJ1-5; D remains unclear. The germline gives CDR1 KGHDR, CDR2 SFDVKD. Trimming left V 3 bases short and J 3 bases short, with 8 bases between. The CDR3 is made up of 14 amino acids. CDR3 sequence reads: CATSDPWTNQPQHF. The CDR3 bases are TGTGCCACCAGTGATCCTTGGACCAATCAGCCCCAGCATTTT.

The rearrangement uses TRBV5-1 and TRBJ2-1; a weak D match, TRBD2 (6 bases). CDR1 is SGHRS, CDR2 YFSETQ, per germline. The germline V and J ends were trimmed by 3 bases and 1 base, with 14 bases remaining between them. The CDR3 runs to 16 residues. The CDR3 protein is CASSWSPGDSYNEQFF. The CDR3 bases are TGCGCCAGCAGCTGGAGCCCGGGAGATTCCTACAATGAGCAGTTCTTC.